The T cell receptor (beta chain) described here comes from a study of metastatic and nonmetastatic thyroid tumors (dated by TCRdb to the early 2020s). Broadly, across the study: For patients with malignant and with benign thyroid disease, the researchers compared repertoires between peripheral blood samples and tumor or nodule tissue samples. Study-wide findings and limitations: TCR beta diversity was reported as significantly higher in malignant tumors than in benign nodules, in both blood and tumor samples.

The library was produced with PCR. Reads for this sample came from an Illumina HiSeq 4000. High-throughput sequencing was used to profile the CDR3 region of the TCR beta-chain in every patient. Under the source paper's analysis protocol: The researchers built a classifier to tell apart papillary thyroid cancer patients with distant metastasis, based on CDR3 differences among clinicopathological groups. To measure repertoire diversity the researchers used the Shannon index, while the Morisita-Horn index served to gauge how similar the tumor and blood repertoires were. The public reads were quality trimmed at Q25 with fastp and then assembled into clones with MiXCR by TCRdb, keeping productive beta chains. TCRdb's processing, not the authors', yielded these V and J calls. The sample data list tens of thousands of clones, and roughly 19% of these were observed just once. The ten largest make up 22% of the sample.

No patient had received any treatment before thyroid surgery. Patient clinical samples collected from about 2011 to 2018 were retrospectively analysed using T-cell receptor beta sequencing. Turning to this clone: This receptor's antigen is unknown. No qualities accompany the bases; no much larger clone lies one base away.

The CDR3 starts with the cysteine, ends with the phenylalanine, and has 15 residues. Just CDR3 DNA is preserved here, 45 bases in frame from base 1. Trimming at the junction amounts to 7 bases on V and 2 bases on J, and the germline ends lie 12 bases apart. Based on the germline V gene, the CDR1 and CDR2 sequences are MDHEN and SYDVKM. The sample was blood. The sequence derives from a female donor with papillary thyroid cancer or a benign thyroid nodule (not recorded which). Some clones in this sample may be carry-over from other donors' samples. The chain joins TRBV28 to TRBJ1-6; TRBD1 might be the D gene, on 6 matching bases. The CDR3: CASINQGTYNSPLHF. Read as DNA, the sequence is TGTGCCAGCATCAATCAGGGGACCTATAATTCACCCCTCCACTTT.